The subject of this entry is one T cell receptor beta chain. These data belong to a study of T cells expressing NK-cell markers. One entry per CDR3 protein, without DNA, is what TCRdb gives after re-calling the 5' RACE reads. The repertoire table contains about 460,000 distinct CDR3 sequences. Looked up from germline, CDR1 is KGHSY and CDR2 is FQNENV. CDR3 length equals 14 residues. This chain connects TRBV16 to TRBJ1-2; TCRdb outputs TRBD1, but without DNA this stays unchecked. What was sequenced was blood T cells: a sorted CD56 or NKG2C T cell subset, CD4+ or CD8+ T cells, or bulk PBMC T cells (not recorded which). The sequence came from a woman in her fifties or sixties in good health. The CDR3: CASFPNVGARGYTF.